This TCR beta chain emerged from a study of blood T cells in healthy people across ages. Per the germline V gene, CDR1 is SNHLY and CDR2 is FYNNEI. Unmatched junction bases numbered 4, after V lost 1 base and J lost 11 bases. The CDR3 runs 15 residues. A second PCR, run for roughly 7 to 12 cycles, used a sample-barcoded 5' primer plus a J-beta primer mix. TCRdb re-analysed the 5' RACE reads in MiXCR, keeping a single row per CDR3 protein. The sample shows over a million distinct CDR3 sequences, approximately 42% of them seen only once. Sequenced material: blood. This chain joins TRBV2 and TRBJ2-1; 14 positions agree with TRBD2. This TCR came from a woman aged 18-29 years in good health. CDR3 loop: CASSEGLAGGPKQFF. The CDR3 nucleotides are TGTGCCAGCAGTGAAGGACTAGCGGGAGGGCCAAAGCAGTTCTTC.